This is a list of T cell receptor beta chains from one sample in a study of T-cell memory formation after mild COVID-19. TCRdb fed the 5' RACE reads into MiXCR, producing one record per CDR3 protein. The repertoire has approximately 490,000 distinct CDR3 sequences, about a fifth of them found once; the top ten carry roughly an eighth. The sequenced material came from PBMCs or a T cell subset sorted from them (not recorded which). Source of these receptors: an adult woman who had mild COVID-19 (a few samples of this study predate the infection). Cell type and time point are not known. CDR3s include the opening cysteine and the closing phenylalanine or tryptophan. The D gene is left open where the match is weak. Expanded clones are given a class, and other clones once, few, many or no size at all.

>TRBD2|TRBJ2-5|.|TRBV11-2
TGTGCCAGCAGCTCCGAAGCGGGAGTCCGGGAGACCCAGTACTTC
CASSSEAGVRETQYF
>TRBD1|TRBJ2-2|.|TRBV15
TGTGCCACCAGCAGTTCTGTGTTGAGGACAGGGGACACCGGGGAGCTGTTTTTT
CATSSSVLRTGDTGELFF
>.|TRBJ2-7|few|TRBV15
TGTGCCACCAGCAGTCATCCGTGGTGGGGGGGCGCAGCCTCCTACGAGCAGTACTTC
CATSSHPWWGGAASYEQYF
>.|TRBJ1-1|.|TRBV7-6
TGTGCCAGCGGGGACCAGGGGTTGAGTCTCCTGAACACTGAAGCTTTCTTT
CASGDQGLSLLNTEAFF
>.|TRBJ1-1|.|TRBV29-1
TGCAGCCCGACCCATGGGGCGGAAGCTTTCTTT
CSPTHGAEAFF
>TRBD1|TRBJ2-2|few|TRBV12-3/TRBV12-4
TGTGCCAGCAGTCAGGGACAGGAGAACACCGGGGAGCTGTTTTTT
CASSQGQENTGELFF
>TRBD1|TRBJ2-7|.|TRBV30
TGTGCCTGGAGCCGAACAGGGGGGTTATCCTACGAGCAGTACTTC
CAWSRTGGLSYEQYF
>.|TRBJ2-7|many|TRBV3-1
TGTGCCAGCAGCCAAGATGTAGAGGGAAGGCAGTACTTC
CASSQDVEGRQYF
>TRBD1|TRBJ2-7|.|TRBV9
TGTGCCAGCAGCGTAGTAGGGGACAGTTCCTACGAGCAGTACTTC
CASSVVGDSSYEQYF
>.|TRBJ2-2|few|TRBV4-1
TGCGCCAGCAGCTACTCAGGGGACTGGGATTCCGGGGAGCTGTTTTTT
CASSYSGDWDSGELFF
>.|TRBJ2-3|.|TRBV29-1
TGCAGCGTCGAGGCGGATGGCATCGGCACAGATACGCAGTATTTT
CSVEADGIGTDTQYF
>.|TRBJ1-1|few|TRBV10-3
TGTGCCATCAGTGGAGGGCAGGGAGGAGGAAGGACTGAAGCTTTCTTT
CAISGGQGGGRTEAFF